The rows below give T cell receptor beta chains drawn from one sample of a study of beta chain features in type 1 diabetes. The assay was immunoSEQ multiplex PCR, and TCRdb's table has in-frame clones only and misses some. In the table there are about 340,000 clones, 6.5% to 10% of which are singletons. Material: central memory CD4+ T cells from blood. The source of these receptors is a woman younger than 35 in good health. Both conserved end residues are part of each CDR3. Fields, in order: J gene, V gene, D gene, clone size, CDR3 protein, CDR3 DNA. The D gene is left open where the match is weak. Not every row has a clone size; where given, it reads once, few, many or a size class.

>TRBJ1-2|TRBV7-2|.|.
CASSLIPRHGYTF
TGTGCCAGCAGCTTAATTCCCAGGCATGGCTACACCTTC
>TRBJ2-3|TRBV11-3|.|.
CASSVGSTQYF
TGTGCCAGCAGCGTAGGGTCCACGCAGTATTTT
>TRBJ1-2|TRBV11-2|.|.
CASSLDLSYGYTF
TGTGCCAGCAGCTTAGATCTCAGCTATGGCTACACCTTC
>TRBJ1-1|TRBV7-2|.|.
CASSKHRDTEAFF
TGTGCCAGCAGTAAGCACAGGGACACTGAAGCTTTCTTT
>TRBJ2-1|TRBV19|.|.
CASSQGRSSYNEQFF
TGTGCCAGTAGTCAAGGCAGGAGCTCCTACAATGAGCAGTTCTTC
>TRBJ2-3|TRBV5-6|.|.
CASSHETGLFSTDTQYF
TGTGCCAGCAGCCACGAAACGGGACTTTTTAGCACAGATACGCAGTATTTT
>TRBJ2-7|TRBV10-3|.|.
CAISAIFYEQYF
TGTGCCATCAGTGCGATCTTTTACGAGCAGTACTTC
>TRBJ2-7|TRBV4-2|TRBD2|few
CASSQGSGAGGAYEQYF
TGTGCCAGCAGCCAAGGGTCCGGGGCGGGAGGAGCCTACGAGCAGTACTTC
>TRBJ1-1|TRBV7-8|TRBD1|.
CASSPFRVRDRGRVNTEAFF
TGTGCCAGCAGCCCGTTCCGGGTCCGGGACAGGGGGCGGGTCAACACTGAAGCTTTCTTT
>TRBJ1-2|TRBV6-6|.|few
CASTANFNYGYTF
TGTGCCAGCACCGCAAATTTCAACTATGGCTACACCTTC
>TRBJ1-5|TRBV10-3|.|many
CAISDLDRKINQPQHF
TGTGCCATCAGTGATCTTGACAGAAAAATCAATCAGCCCCAGCATTTT
>TRBJ2-1|TRBV18|TRBD2|.
CASSISGYKNNEQFF
TGTGCCAGCTCCATTAGCGGGTATAAGAACAATGAGCAGTTCTTC
>TRBJ1-5|TRBV7-3|.|many
CASSETPRGQPQHF
TGTGCCAGCAGCGAAACCCCCCGTGGGCAGCCCCAGCATTTT
>TRBJ2-5|TRBV9|TRBD2|few
CASSAGTSGRETQYF
TGTGCCAGCAGCGCCGGGACTAGCGGGAGGGAGACCCAGTACTTC
>TRBJ1-2|TRBV15|.|.
CATSRDGYGYTF
TGTGCCACCAGCAGAGACGGGTATGGCTACACCTTC
>TRBJ2-1|TRBV2|.|many
CASRDLGHNEQFF
TGTGCCAGCAGGGACCTTGGGCACAATGAGCAGTTCTTC
>TRBJ2-7|TRBV11-2|TRBD1|.
CASSLGQGNAYEQYF
TGTGCCAGCAGCTTAGGACAGGGAAATGCCTACGAGCAGTACTTC
>TRBJ1-5|TRBV15|.|.
CATSRGGYFDSNQPQHF
TGTGCCACCAGCAGAGGCGGTTACTTCGATAGCAATCAGCCCCAGCATTTT
>TRBJ2-7|TRBV10-3|.|.
CAISGSRSSYEQYF
TGTGCCATCAGTGGGAGTAGGAGCTCCTACGAGCAGTACTTC
>TRBJ2-1|TRBV4-3|TRBD2|many
CASSLQTSGSMGEQFF
TGCGCCAGCAGTCTTCAAACTAGCGGGAGCATGGGGGAGCAGTTCTTC
>TRBJ1-1|TRBV5-1|.|few
CASSLDVNTEAFF
TGCGCCAGCAGCTTGGACGTGAACACTGAAGCTTTCTTT
>TRBJ2-1|TRBV18|.|many
CASSQTRENEQFF
TGTGCCAGCTCACAGACCCGGGAGAATGAGCAGTTCTTC
>TRBJ1-4|TRBV7-9|.|few
CASSPWGSNEKLFF
TGTGCCAGCAGCCCCTGGGGCAGTAATGAAAAACTGTTTTTT
>TRBJ2-3|TRBV6-5|.|.
CASRPGGTTDTQYF
TGTGCCAGCAGGCCAGGCGGAACCACAGATACGCAGTATTTT
>TRBJ2-5|TRBV2|TRBD1|few
CASRGTVQETQYF
TGTGCCAGCAGGGGGACAGTCCAAGAGACCCAGTACTTC
>TRBJ1-2|TRBV28|.|many
CASSLGGFQRYGYTF
TGTGCCAGCAGTTTAGGGGGGTTTCAACGCTATGGCTACACCTTC
>TRBJ1-2|TRBV3-1/TRBV3-2|.|few
CAGPGGYTF
TGTGCCGGACCTGGAGGCTACACCTTC
>TRBJ2-3|TRBV6-1|.|few
CASSYHGDTQYF
TGTGCCAGCAGTTATCATGGGGATACGCAGTATTTT
>TRBJ2-5|TRBV4-2|TRBD2|.
CASSLGTSGQETQYF
TGTGCCAGCAGCCTTGGGACTAGCGGCCAAGAGACCCAGTACTTC
>TRBJ2-1|TRBV7-9|TRBD2|.
CASSLGLSSGYNEQFF
TGTGCCAGCAGCTTAGGTTTGTCTAGCGGCTACAATGAGCAGTTCTTC
>TRBJ2-7|TRBV10-3|TRBD2|few
CAIKSASGRTYEQYF
TGTGCCATCAAGTCCGCTAGCGGGAGGACCTACGAGCAGTACTTC
>TRBJ2-7|TRBV4-2|TRBD2|.
CASSQDSSGRVYEQYF
TGTGCCAGCAGCCAAGATAGCAGCGGGAGGGTCTACGAGCAGTACTTC
>TRBJ2-5|TRBV7-9|TRBD2|few
CASSPPASGRAVGGKTQYF
TGTGCCAGCAGCCCCCCCGCTAGCGGGAGGGCCGTGGGTGGAAAGACCCAGTACTTC
>TRBJ2-1|TRBV5-6|TRBD2|.
CASSLGSGRSLSSYNEQFF
TGTGCCAGCAGCTTGGGCAGCGGGAGGAGTTTGAGCTCCTACAATGAGCAGTTCTTC
>TRBJ2-7|TRBV19|TRBD2|many
CASSLGLANDYEQYF
TGTGCCAGTAGTCTGGGACTAGCGAATGATTACGAGCAGTACTTC
>TRBJ1-2|TRBV9|TRBD1|few
CASSVDPGGYYGYTF
TGTGCCAGCAGCGTCGACCCAGGGGGCTACTATGGCTACACCTTC
>TRBJ2-5|TRBV7-9|TRBD2|.
CASSLEVAGHTQETQYF
TGTGCCAGCAGCTTAGAAGTAGCGGGGCACACCCAAGAGACCCAGTACTTC
>TRBJ2-3|TRBV7-9|.|few
CASTLLQGVGADTQYF
TGTGCCAGCACCCTATTACAGGGAGTTGGGGCAGATACGCAGTATTTT
>TRBJ2-7|TRBV6-5|.|.
CASSFTSVREQYF
TGTGCCAGCAGTTTTACTAGTGTTCGCGAGCAGTACTTC
>TRBJ2-5|TRBV15|TRBD2|.
CATSRVRLAGGQETQYF
TGTGCCACCAGCAGAGTGAGACTAGCGGGAGGCCAAGAGACCCAGTACTTC
>TRBJ2-5|TRBV6-1|TRBD2|few
CASTDKGLAEETQYF
TGTGCCAGCACCGACAAGGGACTAGCGGAAGAGACCCAGTACTTC
>TRBJ2-1|TRBV7-9|.|few
CASSFGNEQFF
TGTGCCAGCAGCTTTGGAAATGAGCAGTTCTTC
>TRBJ2-5|TRBV7-6|.|.
CASSLEGYGETQYF
TGTGCCAGCAGCTTAGAAGGGTATGGAGAGACCCAGTACTTC
>TRBJ2-3|TRBV9|TRBD2|.
CASSVVGREGTQYF
TGTGCCAGCAGCGTAGTCGGGAGGGAGGGTACGCAGTATTTT
>TRBJ2-3|TRBV4-3|TRBD2|.
CASSQDYGGSSTDTQYF
TGCGCCAGCAGCCAAGATTATGGCGGGAGTAGTACAGATACGCAGTATTTT
>TRBJ1-3|TRBV11-2|.|few
CASSTSPTIYF
TGTGCCAGCAGCACCAGTCCCACCATATATTTT
>TRBJ1-5|TRBV29-1|TRBD1|few
CSVEVFPGTDSNQPQHF
TGCAGCGTTGAAGTCTTCCCCGGGACAGATAGCAATCAGCCCCAGCATTTT
>TRBJ2-3|TRBV5-1|TRBD2|.
CASSQGGRSTDTQYF
TGCGCCAGCAGCCAGGGCGGGAGAAGCACAGATACGCAGTATTTT